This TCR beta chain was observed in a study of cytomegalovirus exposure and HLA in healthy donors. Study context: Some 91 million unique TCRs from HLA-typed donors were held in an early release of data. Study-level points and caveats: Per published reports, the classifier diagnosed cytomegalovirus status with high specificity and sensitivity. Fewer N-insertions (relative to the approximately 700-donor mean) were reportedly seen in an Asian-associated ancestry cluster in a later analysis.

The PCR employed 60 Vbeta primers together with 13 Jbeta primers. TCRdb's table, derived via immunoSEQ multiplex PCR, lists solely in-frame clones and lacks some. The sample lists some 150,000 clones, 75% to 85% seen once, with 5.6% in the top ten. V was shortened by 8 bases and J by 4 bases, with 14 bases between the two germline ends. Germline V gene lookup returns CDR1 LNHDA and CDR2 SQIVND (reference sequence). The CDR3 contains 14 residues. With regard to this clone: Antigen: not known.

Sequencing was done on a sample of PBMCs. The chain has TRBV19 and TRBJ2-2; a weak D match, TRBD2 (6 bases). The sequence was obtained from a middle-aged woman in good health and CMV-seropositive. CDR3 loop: CASGRSGATGELFF. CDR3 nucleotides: TGTGCCAGTGGGCGTAGCGGAGCCACCGGGGAGCTGTTTTTT.